This T cell receptor beta chain was sequenced in a study of T cell responses to AZD1222 COVID-19 vaccine (dated by TCRdb to the early 2020s). Regarding the complete study: TCR sequencing covered over 230 trial participants: 200 to 220 given two doses of AZD1222 and about 26 given two doses of MenACWY control vaccine. Enrollment into the trials was organized by age into subgroups of 18-55, 56-69 and 70-plus years, and those subgroups contained approximately 150, 30 and 60 TCR-sequenced participants, respectively. Overall study outcomes, separate from this receptor: Reportedly, almost half of the unique spike-specific TCRs recognized epitopes lying outside the regions that are mutated in the B.1.351 and B.1.1.7 variants. In the small 56-69-year group, the increase in depth fell short of significance, most likely because of low power. No day 14 peak-response samples were available, so repertoires were characterized only after the peak T cell response. Participants were mostly white British, with more females than males. The authors suggested clonal diversity may have been underestimated. Spike-specific TCR breadth and depth rose significantly after two AZD1222 doses compared with day 0 and with MenACWY recipients. Conclusions about previously exposed vaccinees are limited, since just five or six AZD1222 recipients were seropositive for SARS-CoV-2 at baseline. The vaccine-associated CD4 TCRs covered the entire spike protein, and the dominant responses fell in regions 160-218 and 743-854.

The CDR3 regions of human TCRbeta chains were analyzed by immunosequencing. Per the original workflow: TCRs in the repertoires were compared against a reference library of SARS-CoV-2-specific TCRs that had been generated with the MIRA antigen-specificity platform. Breadth was defined as the fraction of unique TCRs that were SARS-CoV-2-associated. Depth was defined as the fraction of total T cells that were SARS-CoV-2-associated. Using the MIRA data, every spike-specific TCR was mapped to the spike region that the TCR reacted to and assigned to either a CD4 or a CD8 class. Log10-transformed breadth and depth values were compared by one-way ANOVA with Sidak's multiple comparisons tests. As stored in TCRdb, this immuneACCESS dataset retains in-frame rearrangements with V and J assigned. A fraction of the clones does not appear; measured against another copy, unresolved V genes explain less than half of the discrepancy, and the remainder lacks a known reason. The DNA gave D and trimming, while V, J and clone size come from that table. The sample table records 60,000 to 90,000 clones; over 75% of these occur just once. Roughly 18% of the sample lies in the top ten.

This clone was seen just once. Its antigen specificity is not known. No base qualities exist here, and no much larger clone lies one base off it. According to the germline V gene, CDR1 reads SGHRS and CDR2 reads YFSETQ. The CDR3, from cysteine to phenylalanine, totals 17 residues. Of all the DNA, just the CDR3 is kept, 51 bases in frame from base 1. The junction shows trimming of 3 bases on V and 0 bases on J, plus 13 bases between the germline ends. Read against the paper, the sample's time point label means: about 28 days (+/-7) after the second vaccine dose. AZD1222 recipients with second doses at about 4 weeks or about 12 weeks were pooled, because spike-specific TCR depth and breadth did not differ between schedules. Vaccinee samples came from UK trials COV001 and COV002, including a single-blind randomized controlled phase 2/3 trial of AZD1222 (ChAdOx1 nCoV-19) in healthy adults. For TCRbeta chain sequencing, PBMC samples from trial participants were taken at day 0 and at day 28 after the second dose.

The source is an adult who received the AZD1222 COVID-19 vaccine. The rearranged chain carries TRBV5-1 and TRBJ2-6; no D gene is confidently identified. The sequencing here drew on peripheral blood, taken 28 days after the second AZD1222 dose. The nucleotide sequence is TGCGCCAGCAGCTCACCGCCCCCGAGCTCTGGGGCCAACGTCCTGACTTTC. Translated, this is CASSSPPPSSGANVLTF. Supplemented by the reference TRBV5-1 and TRBJ2-6 proteins around the CDR3, the complete variable domain is KAGVTQTPRYLIKTRGQQVTLSCSPISGHRSVSWYQQTPGQGLQFLFEYFSETQRNKGNFPGRFSGRQFSNSRSEMNVSTLELGDSALYLCASSSPPPSSGANVLTFGAGSRLTVL.